The sequence of this TCR beta chain was determined in a study of Tregs in tolerant kidney transplant recipients (dated by TCRdb to the late 2010s). Context from the whole study: The study used TCRbeta sequencing to identify donor-specific regulatory T cells before combined kidney and bone marrow transplantation, then tracked those cells after transplant. The paper's findings and limits, for the study overall: The study was constrained by small patient numbers, and validation of the findings is required in larger populations and under other immunosuppression protocols. Biological reproducibility was not examined directly, but technical replication error appeared to be minimal. The most biologically relevant and donor-specific TCRbeta repertoire appeared to be identified by expanding Tregs with activated donor B cells. In tolerant patients, the expansion of donor-specific Tregs was greater than global Treg expansion, suggesting that the expansion was antigen-driven rather than nonspecific. Because the PCR primers were changed over time for some patients, nucleotide-level comparison could not be performed across the samples from those patients.

CDR1 and CDR2 were assigned from the germline V gene (reference sequence) as LNHDA and SQIVND. Including cysteine and phenylalanine, the CDR3 has 14 amino acids. Sequencing covers 33 bases of the CDR3, shown here with the frame starting at base 1. V trim: 6 bases; J trim: 0 bases; unmatched bases: 3. About this clone itself: The specificity of this receptor is unknown. The read falls 3 residues short of the CDR3 end, and the missing part is taken from the germline J gene.

For TCRbeta CDR3 sequencing, genomic DNA was extracted from sorted cells using the QIAGEN DNeasy Blood and Tissue Kit. High-throughput TCRbeta CDR3 sequencing, including PCR amplification with bias correction and internal controls, was performed commercially through immunoSEQ. In the authors' own workflow: Unique productive TCRbeta sequences were defined by CDR3 nucleotide sequence where primers matched, and otherwise by CDR3 amino acid sequence together with Vbeta and Jbeta genes. To correct sorting error, sequences shared between sorted populations at a frequency ratio of 2:1 or less were removed; the rest were assigned to the higher population. A sequence was defined as donor-reactive if the sequence was expanded at least 5-fold in CFSE-low cells compared with unstimulated cells and had a frequency of at least 0.01% in CFSE-low cells. Repertoire divergence was quantified by Jensen-Shannon divergence using the top 100 TCRbeta sequences ranked by frequency. For samples with multiple sequencing runs, sorting error was corrected in each run separately before the runs were combined. Not all clones reach the TCRdb copy of this immuneACCESS table, which keeps in-frame sequences only. Checked studies attribute under half of the gap to unresolved V genes and leave the rest unexplained. The V and J calls and the clone size are those of that table, but D and trimming were determined from the DNA. This sample's listing comprises nearly 15,000 clones. The ten largest clones take up about 4% of the sample.

Transplants used related donors with nonmyeloablative bone marrow transplantation; mixed chimerism was transient in the human trials. Thawed PBMCs were FACS-sorted into unstimulated Tregs (CD4+CD25+CD127-), CD4+ non-Tregs (CD4+CD25-), CD4 cells and CD8 cells. The patients were a few recipients of combined kidney and bone marrow transplants from the ITN036ST trial, and samples were available only from these trial subjects. Healthy control blood was processed by Ficoll density gradient to PBMCs and cryopreserved; patient PBMCs were collected before and after transplant. The material was CD4+ T cells from blood (PBMCs), obtained 12 months after the transplant. This TCR was sampled from a human patient who received a combined kidney and bone marrow transplant. Following transplantation, T cells from the graft donor may be among those present. The chain is encoded by TRBV19 joined to TRBJ2-7; 9 bases in the middle match TRBD1. The CDR3 is CASRGQGSSYEQYF. Incomplete CDR3 DNA: TGTGCCAGTAGGGGACAGGGAAGCTCCTACGAG.